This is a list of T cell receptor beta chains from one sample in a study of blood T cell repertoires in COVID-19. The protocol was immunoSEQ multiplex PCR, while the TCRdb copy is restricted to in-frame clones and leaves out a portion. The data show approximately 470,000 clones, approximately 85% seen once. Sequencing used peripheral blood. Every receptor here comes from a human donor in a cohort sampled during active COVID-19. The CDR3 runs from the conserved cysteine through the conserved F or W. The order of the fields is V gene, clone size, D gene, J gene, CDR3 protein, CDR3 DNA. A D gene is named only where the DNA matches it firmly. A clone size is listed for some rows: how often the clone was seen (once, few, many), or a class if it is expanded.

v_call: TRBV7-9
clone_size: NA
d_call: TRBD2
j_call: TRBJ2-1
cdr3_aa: CASSFPTSGTYNEQFF
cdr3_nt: TGTGCCAGCAGCTTCCCGACTAGCGGGACCTACAATGAGCAGTTCTTC

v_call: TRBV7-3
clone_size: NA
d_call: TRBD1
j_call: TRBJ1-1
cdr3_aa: CASSLFPGGATEAFF
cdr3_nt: TGTGCCAGCAGCTTATTTCCAGGGGGCGCAACTGAAGCTTTCTTT

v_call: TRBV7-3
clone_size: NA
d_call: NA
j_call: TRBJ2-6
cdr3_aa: CASSPQGGANVLTF
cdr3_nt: TGTGCCAGCAGCCCACAGGGTGGGGCCAACGTCCTGACTTTC

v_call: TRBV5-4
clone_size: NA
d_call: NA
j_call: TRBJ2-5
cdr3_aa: CASSSIGGTGETQYF
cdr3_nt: TGTGCCAGCAGCTCGATCGGGGGTACGGGAGAGACCCAGTACTTC

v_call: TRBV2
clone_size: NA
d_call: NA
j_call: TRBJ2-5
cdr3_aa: CASSDRLVQEAQYF
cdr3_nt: TGTGCCAGCAGTGATCGGCTAGTGCAAGAGGCCCAGTACTTC

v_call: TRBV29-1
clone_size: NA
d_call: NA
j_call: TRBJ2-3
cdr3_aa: CSVEEEPFTDTQYF
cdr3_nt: TGCAGCGTTGAAGAGGAGCCATTCACAGATACGCAGTATTTT

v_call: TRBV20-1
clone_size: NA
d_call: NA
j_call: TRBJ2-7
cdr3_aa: CSASRGGYEQYF
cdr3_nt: TGCAGTGCTAGTAGGGGAGGCTACGAGCAGTACTTC

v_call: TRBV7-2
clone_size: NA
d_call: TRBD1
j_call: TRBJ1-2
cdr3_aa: CASSRRTGDYGYTF
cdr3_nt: TGTGCCAGCAGCCGGCGGACAGGGGACTATGGCTACACCTTC

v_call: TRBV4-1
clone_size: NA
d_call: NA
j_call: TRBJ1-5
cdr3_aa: CASSPRGQKPQPQHF
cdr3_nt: TGCGCCAGCAGCCCACGTGGACAAAAGCCCCAGCCCCAGCATTTT

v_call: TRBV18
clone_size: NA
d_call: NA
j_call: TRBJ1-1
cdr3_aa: CASSVERNTEAFF
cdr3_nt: TGTGCCAGCTCCGTTGAGAGAAACACTGAAGCTTTCTTT

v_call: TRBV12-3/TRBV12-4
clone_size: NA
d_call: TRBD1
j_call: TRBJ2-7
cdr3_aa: CASSSRGIYEQYF
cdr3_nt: TGTGCCAGCAGTTCCAGGGGGATCTACGAGCAGTACTTC

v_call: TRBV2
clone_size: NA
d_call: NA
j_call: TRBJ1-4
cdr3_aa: CASSGQGPWEKLFF
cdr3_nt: TGTGCCAGCAGTGGTCAGGGCCCTTGGGAAAAACTGTTTTTT

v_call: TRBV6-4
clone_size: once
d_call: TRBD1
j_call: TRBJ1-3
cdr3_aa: CASSREGGSGNTIYF
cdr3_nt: TGTGCCAGCAGCCGGGAAGGGGGCAGTGGAAACACCATATATTTT

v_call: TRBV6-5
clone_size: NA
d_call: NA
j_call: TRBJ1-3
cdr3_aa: CASSYEASSGNTIYF
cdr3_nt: TGTGCCAGCAGTTACGAGGCATCCTCTGGAAACACCATATATTTT

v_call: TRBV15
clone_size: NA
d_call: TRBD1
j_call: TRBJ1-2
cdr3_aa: CATSREERTGFHTF
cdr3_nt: TGTGCCACCAGCAGAGAAGAGCGGACAGGGTTCCACACCTTC

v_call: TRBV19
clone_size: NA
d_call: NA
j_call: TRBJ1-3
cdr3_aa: CASSPQRPGNTIYF
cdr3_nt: TGTGCCAGTAGTCCGCAGCGGCCTGGAAACACCATATATTTT